A single sample is the source of the 9 T cell receptor beta chains below, sequenced in a study of cytomegalovirus exposure and HLA in healthy donors. Amplification used 60 Vbeta primers and 13 Jbeta primers. Some clones are missing from TCRdb's copy, which holds only in-frame ones; the method was immunoSEQ multiplex PCR. The repertoire consists of 50,000 or so clones, with around 70% occurring once and the leading ten covering about 9.1%. Specimen: PBMCs. These TCRs come from a woman in her fifties or sixties in good health and CMV-seronegative.

This clone was seen just once. Other DNA sequences in the same sample also yield this CDR3. The genes are TRBV28 and TRBJ1-1, with TRBD1 matching over 7 bases. After removal of 5 bases from V and 2 bases from J, the junction contained 5 bases not matched to a gene. Germline V CDR1 and CDR2: MDHEN, SYDVKM. This CDR3 contains 14 residues. CDR3 coding DNA: TGTGCCAGCAGTACTGGGACAGCTAACACTGAAGCTTTCTTT. It encodes CASSTGTANTEAFF.

This clone was detected a few times. The CDR3 region is CASLAGYSTDTQYF. CDR3 nucleotides: TGTGCCAGCCTCGCGGGATATAGCACAGATACGCAGTATTTT. The V and J genes are TRBV2 and TRBJ2-3, with a possible D match to TRBD2 (6 bases). CDR1 and CDR2 (germline): SNHLY, FYNNEI. CDR3 length: 14 residues. Trimming left V 8 bases short and J 0 bases short, with 12 bases between.

The chain uses TRBV5-1 and TRBJ1-5; D possibly corresponds to TRBD1 (5 bases). CDR3 length: 12 amino acids. CDR1 is SGHRS, CDR2 YFSETQ, per germline. The V and J ends lost 5 bases and 6 bases respectively, with 9 bases between them. DNA of the CDR3: TGCGCCAGCAGGGGGCGACTTCAGCCCCAGCATTTT. Translating it yields CASRGRLQPQHF.

The V gene is TRBV9, the J gene TRBJ2-7; D call uncertain. CDR3 length: 13 residues. Trimming removed 0 bases at V and 7 bases at J, with 11 bases between. Germline V gene data show CDR1 as SGDLS and CDR2 as YYNGEE. As DNA, the CDR3 is TGTGCCAGCAGCGTAGGGCCCTTGGTGGAGCAGTACTTC. Translation gives CASSVGPLVEQYF.

J is TRBJ1-2 and V is TRBV5-1, with TRBD1 identical over 9 bases. Germline CDR1 and CDR2: SGHRS and YFSETQ. This CDR3 comprises 14 residues. The V and J ends lost 6 bases and 8 bases, in that order; junction bases with no gene match: 11. The CDR3 spells CASTPGQGKGGYTF. Written as DNA, the CDR3 is TGCGCCAGCACCCCGGGACAGGGAAAAGGGGGCTACACCTTC.

In its sample, this clone was seen a few times. The chain employs TRBV4-1 and TRBJ1-3; perhaps TRBD1 as D (5 bases). From germline, CDR1 is MGHRA and CDR2 YSYEKL. Trimming cost V 0 bases and J 10 bases, with 10 bases left between them. The CDR3 is made up of 13 amino acids. CDR3 DNA: TGCGCCAGCAGCCAAGACCCAGCAGGGACCATATATTTT. This translates into CASSQDPAGTIYF.

The chain is built from TRBV5-1 and TRBJ2-5, with 7 bases lining up with TRBD2. The J call may not be correct, given that the DNA end is closer to TRBJ2-7. The CDR3 has 15 amino acids. Per germline, CDR1 SGHRS and CDR2 YFSETQ. DNA for the CDR3: TGCGCCAGCAGCTTGGGGGCGGGAGTTGGGTACGAGCAGTACTTC. This encodes CASSLGAGVGYEQYF.

This clone showed up just a few times. DNA for the CDR3: TGCAGCGCGGCTAGGACAGGGGATCTCGGCGAGCAGTACTTC. It codes for CSAARTGDLGEQYF. The chain carries TRBV29-1 and TRBJ2-7, with 9 nucleotides matching TRBD1. This CDR3 contains 14 residues. CDR1 is SQVTM and CDR2 is ANQGSEA in the germline V gene. The junction had 13 bases not matched to a gene; V was cut back by 7 bases and J by 6 bases.

This clone was counted between two and nine times. The rearrangement uses TRBV11-2 and TRBJ1-5, with D unclear. The V gene lost 0 bases and the J gene lost 3 bases, with 12 bases spanning the gap. CDR1 is SGHAT and CDR2 is FQNNGV in the germline V gene. CDR3 length: 16 residues. The CDR3 DNA sequence: TGTGCCAGCAGCTTAGACTACGGACTACCCAATCAGCCCCAGCATTTT. Its translation: CASSLDYGLPNQPQHF.